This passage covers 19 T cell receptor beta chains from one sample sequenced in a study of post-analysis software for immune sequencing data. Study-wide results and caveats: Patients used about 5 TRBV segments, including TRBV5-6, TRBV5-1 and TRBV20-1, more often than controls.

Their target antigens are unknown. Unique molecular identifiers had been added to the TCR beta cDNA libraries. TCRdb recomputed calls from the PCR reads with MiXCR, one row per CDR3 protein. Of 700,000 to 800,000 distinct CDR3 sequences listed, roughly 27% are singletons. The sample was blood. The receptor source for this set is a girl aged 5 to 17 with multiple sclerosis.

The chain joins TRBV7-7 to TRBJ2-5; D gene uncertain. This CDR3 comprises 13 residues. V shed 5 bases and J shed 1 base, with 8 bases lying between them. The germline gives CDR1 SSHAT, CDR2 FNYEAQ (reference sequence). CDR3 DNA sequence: TGTGCCAGCAGCGCCCATCCCCAAGAGACCCAGTACTTC. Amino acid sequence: CASSAHPQETQYF.

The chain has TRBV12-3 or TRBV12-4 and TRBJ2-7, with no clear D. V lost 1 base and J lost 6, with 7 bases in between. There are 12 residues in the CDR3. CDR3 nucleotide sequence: TGTGCCAGCAGTTTAGGATGGGGCGAGCAGTACTTC. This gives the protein CASSLGWGEQYF.

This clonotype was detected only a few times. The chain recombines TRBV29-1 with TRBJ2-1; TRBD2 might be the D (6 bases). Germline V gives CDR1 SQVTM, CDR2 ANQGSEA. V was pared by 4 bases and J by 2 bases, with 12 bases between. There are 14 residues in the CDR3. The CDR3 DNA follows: TGCAGCGTTGGGCGGGATAAGCCCTACAATGAGCAGTTCTTC. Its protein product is CSVGRDKPYNEQFF.

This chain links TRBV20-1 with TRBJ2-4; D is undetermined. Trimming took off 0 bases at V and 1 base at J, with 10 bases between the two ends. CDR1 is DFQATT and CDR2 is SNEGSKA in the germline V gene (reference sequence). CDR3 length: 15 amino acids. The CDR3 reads CSARDLWQAKNIQYF. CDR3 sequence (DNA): TGCAGTGCTAGAGATCTGTGGCAGGCCAAAAACATTCAGTACTTC.

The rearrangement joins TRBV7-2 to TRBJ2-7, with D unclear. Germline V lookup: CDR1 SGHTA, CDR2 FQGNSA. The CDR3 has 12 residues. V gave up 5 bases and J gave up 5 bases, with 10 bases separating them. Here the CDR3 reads CASSLLRNEQYF. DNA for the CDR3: TGTGCCAGCAGCCTCCTTAGGAACGAGCAGTACTTC.

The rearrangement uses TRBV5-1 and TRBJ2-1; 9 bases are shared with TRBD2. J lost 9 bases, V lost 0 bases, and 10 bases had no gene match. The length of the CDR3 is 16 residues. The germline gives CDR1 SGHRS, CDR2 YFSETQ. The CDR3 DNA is TGCGCCAGCAGCTTGGGGGGTAGCGGGAGATCCGGTGAGCAGTTCTTC. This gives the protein CASSLGGSGRSGEQFF.

The chain's CDR3 is CATSDFPGQGQYF. The DNA for the CDR3 is TGTGCCACCAGTGACTTCCCGGGACAGGGGCAGTACTTC. The V and J genes are TRBV24-1 and TRBJ2-5; 10 bases map to TRBD1. Trimming cost V 4 bases and J 11 bases; bases outside gene matches: 6. CDR3 length equals 13 residues. CDR1 KGHDR and CDR2 SFDVKD come from the germline V gene.

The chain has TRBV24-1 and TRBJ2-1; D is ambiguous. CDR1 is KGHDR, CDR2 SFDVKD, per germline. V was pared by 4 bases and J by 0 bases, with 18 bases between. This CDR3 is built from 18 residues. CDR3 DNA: TGTGCCACCAGTGACCCTGGCCGCCCTGAAAACTCCTACAATGAGCAGTTCTTC. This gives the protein CATSDPGRPENSYNEQFF.

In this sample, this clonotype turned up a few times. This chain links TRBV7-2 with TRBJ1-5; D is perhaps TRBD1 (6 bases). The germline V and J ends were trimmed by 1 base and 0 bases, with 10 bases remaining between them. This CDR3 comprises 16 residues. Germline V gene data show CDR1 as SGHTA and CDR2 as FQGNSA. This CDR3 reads CASSLDQGPSNQPQHF. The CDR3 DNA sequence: TGTGCCAGCAGCTTAGATCAGGGGCCTAGCAATCAGCCCCAGCATTTT. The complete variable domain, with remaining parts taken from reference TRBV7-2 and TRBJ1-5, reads GAGVSQSPSNKVTEKGKDVELRCDPISGHTALYWYRQSLGQGLEFLIYFQGNSAPDKSGLPSDRFSAERTGGSVSTLTIQRTQQEDSAVYLCASSLDQGPSNQPQHFGDGTRLSIL.

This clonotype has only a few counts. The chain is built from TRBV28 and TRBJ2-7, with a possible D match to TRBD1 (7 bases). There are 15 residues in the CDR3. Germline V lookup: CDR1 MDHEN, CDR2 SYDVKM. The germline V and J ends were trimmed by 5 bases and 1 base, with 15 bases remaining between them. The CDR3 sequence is CASSPGGGTSYEQYF. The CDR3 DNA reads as TGTGCCAGCAGTCCCGGAGGGGGCACATCCTACGAGCAGTACTTC.

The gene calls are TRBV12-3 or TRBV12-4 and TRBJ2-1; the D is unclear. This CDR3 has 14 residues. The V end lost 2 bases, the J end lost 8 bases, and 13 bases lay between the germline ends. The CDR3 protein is CASSLSAPEHEQFF. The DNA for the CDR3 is TGTGCCAGCAGTTTATCGGCCCCGGAGCATGAGCAGTTCTTC.

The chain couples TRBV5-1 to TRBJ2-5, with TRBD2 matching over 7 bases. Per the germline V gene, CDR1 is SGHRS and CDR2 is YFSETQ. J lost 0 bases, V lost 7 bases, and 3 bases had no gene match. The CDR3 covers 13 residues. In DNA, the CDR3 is TGCGCCAGCGGCCGGGGGGACCAAGAGACCCAGTACTTC. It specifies CASGRGDQETQYF.

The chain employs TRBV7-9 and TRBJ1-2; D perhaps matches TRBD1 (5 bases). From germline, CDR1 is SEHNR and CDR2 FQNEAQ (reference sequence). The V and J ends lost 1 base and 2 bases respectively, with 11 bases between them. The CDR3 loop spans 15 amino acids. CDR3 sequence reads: CASSLDGGANYGYTF. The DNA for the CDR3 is TGTGCCAGCAGCTTAGACGGAGGGGCCAACTATGGCTACACCTTC.

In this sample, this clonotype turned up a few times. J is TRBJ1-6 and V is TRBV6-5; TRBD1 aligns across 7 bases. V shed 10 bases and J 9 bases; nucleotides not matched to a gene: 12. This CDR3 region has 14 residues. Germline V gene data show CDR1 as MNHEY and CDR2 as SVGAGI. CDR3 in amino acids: CATQTGAGSSPLHF. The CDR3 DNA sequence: TGTGCCACCCAAACAGGGGCTGGTAGTTCACCCCTCCACTTT.

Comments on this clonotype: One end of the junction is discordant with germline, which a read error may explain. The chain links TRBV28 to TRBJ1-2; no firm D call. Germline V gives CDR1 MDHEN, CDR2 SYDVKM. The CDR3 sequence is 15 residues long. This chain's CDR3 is CASSFQTALNYGNTF. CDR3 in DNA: TGTGCCAGCAGTTTCCAGACGGCGTTAAACTATGGCAACACCTTC.

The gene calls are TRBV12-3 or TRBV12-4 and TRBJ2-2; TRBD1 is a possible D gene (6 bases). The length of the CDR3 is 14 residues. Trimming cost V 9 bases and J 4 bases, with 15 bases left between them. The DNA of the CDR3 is TGTGCCAGTATTACAGGGTTGGGCACCGGGGAGCTGTTTTTT. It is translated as CASITGLGTGELFF.

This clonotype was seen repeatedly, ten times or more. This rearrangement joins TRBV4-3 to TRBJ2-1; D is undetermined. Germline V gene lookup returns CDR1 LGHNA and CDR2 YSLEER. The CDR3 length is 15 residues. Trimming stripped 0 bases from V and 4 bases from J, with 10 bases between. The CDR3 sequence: CASSQDRSDYNEQFF. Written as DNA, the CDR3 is TGCGCCAGCAGCCAAGATCGGAGCGATTACAATGAGCAGTTCTTC.

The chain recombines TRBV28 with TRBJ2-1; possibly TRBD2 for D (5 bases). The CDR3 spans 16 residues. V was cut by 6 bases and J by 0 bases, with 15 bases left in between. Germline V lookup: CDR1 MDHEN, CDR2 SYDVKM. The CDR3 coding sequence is TGTGCCAGCAGATCTGCAAGCGGTAGCTCCTACAATGAGCAGTTCTTC. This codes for CASRSASGSSYNEQFF.

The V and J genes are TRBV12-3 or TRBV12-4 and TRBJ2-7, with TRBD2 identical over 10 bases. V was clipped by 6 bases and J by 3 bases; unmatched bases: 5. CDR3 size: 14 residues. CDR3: CASRRAGGNYEQYF. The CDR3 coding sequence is TGTGCCAGCAGGCGAGCGGGAGGGAACTACGAGCAGTACTTC.